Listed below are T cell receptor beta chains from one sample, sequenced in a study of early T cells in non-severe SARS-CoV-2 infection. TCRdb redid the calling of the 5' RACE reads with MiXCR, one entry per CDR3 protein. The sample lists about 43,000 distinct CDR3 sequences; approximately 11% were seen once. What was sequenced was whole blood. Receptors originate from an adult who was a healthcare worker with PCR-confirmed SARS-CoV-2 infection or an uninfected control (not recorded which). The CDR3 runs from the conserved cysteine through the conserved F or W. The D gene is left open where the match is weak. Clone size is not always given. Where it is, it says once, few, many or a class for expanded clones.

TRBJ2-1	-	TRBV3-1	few	TGTGCCAGCACTAAGTCAATATCAAACAATGAGCAGTTCTTC	CASTKSISNNEQFF
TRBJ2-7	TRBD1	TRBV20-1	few	TGCAGTGCTAGAGGGGCTGTAGGGACAGGGGGCGAGCAGTACTTC	CSARGAVGTGGEQYF
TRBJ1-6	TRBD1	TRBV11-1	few	TGTGCCAGCAGCCTGACAGGGTTTAATTCACCCCTCCACTTT	CASSLTGFNSPLHF
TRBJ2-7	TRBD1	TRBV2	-	TGTGCCAGCGTTCTGGGACAGGGGTTCTACGAGCAGTACTTC	CASVLGQGFYEQYF
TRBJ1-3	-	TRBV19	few	TGTGCCAGTGCCTCACCGGGTGGGGCTGGAAACACCATATATTTT	CASASPGGAGNTIYF
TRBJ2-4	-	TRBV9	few	TGTGCCAGCAGCAACGGACTAGCCAAAAACATTCAGTACTTC	CASSNGLAKNIQYF
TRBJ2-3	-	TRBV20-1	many	TGCAGTGCTAGGGTGCCGGGGCAACTTAGCACAGATACGCAGTATTTT	CSARVPGQLSTDTQYF
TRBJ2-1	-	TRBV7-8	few	TGTGCCAGCAGCTTAAGTGGACAGCAGGGTCACAATGAGCAGTTCTTC	CASSLSGQQGHNEQFF
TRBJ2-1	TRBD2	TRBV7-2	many	TGTGCCAGCAGCTCCGGGACTAGCCTTTACAATGAGCAGTTCTTC	CASSSGTSLYNEQFF
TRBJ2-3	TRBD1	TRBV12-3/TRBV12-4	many	TGTGCCAGCAGCCGACAGGGTCCCGCAGATACGCAGTATTTT	CASSRQGPADTQYF
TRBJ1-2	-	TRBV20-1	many	TGCAGTGCTAGACCGGACGGTTATGGCTACACCTTC	CSARPDGYGYTF
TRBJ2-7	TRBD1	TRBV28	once	TGTGCCAGCAGAGGGACAGGGACCGGGGCCTACGAGCAGTACTTC	CASRGTGTGAYEQYF
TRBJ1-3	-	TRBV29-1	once	TGCAGCGTCGACCGGCCGCCCATTGCAAACACCATATATTTT	CSVDRPPIANTIYF
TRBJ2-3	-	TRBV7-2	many	TGTGCCAGCACCCAGAGGGCCGGAGATACGCAGTATTTT	CASTQRAGDTQYF